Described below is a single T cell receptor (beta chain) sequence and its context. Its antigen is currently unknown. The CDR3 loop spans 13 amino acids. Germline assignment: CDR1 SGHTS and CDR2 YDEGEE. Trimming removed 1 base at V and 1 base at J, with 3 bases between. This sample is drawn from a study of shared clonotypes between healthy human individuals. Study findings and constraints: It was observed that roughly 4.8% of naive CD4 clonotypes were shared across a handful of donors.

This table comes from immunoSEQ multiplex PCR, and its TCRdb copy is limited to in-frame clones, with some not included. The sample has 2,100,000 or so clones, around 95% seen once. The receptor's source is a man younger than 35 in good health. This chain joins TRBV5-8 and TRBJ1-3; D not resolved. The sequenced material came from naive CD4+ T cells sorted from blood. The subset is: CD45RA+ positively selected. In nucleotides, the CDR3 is TGTGCCAGCAGCTTGAAATCTGGAAACACCATATATTTT. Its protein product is CASSLKSGNTIYF.